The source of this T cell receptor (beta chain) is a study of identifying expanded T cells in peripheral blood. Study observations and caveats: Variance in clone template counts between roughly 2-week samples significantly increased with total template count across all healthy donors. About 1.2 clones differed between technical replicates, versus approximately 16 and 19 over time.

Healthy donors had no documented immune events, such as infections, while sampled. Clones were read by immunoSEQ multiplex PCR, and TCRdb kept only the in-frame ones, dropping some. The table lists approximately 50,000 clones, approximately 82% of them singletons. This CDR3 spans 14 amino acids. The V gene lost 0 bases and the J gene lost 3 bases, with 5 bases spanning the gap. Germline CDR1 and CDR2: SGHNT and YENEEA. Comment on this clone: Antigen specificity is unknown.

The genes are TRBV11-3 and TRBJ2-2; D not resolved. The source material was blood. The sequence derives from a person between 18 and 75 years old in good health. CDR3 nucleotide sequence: TGTGCCAGCAGCTTAGACCGCCACACCGGGGAGCTGTTTTTT. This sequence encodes CASSLDRHTGELFF.